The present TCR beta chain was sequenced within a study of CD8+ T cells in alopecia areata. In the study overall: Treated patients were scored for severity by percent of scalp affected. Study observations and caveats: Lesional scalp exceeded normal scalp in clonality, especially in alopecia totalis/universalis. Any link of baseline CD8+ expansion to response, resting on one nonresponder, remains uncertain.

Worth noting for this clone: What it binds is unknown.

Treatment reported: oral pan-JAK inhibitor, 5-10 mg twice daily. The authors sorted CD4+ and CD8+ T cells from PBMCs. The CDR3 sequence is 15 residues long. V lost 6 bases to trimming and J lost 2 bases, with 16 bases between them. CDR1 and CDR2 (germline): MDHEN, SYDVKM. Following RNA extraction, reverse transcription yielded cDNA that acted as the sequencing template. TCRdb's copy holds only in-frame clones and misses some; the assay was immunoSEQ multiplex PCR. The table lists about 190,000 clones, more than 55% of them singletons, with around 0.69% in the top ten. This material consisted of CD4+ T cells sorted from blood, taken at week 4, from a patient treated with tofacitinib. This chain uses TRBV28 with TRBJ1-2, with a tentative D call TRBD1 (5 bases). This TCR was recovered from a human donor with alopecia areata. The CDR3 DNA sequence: TGTGCCAGCAGCCCAACGGGGGGTAGAAACTATGGCTACACCTTC. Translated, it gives CASSPTGGRNYGYTF.